Presented here are 16 T cell receptor beta chains from one specimen sequenced in a study of blood T cell repertoires in COVID-19. Assay used: immunoSEQ multiplex PCR; TCRdb lists only in-frame clones, some missing. The data contain approximately 300,000 clones, over 80% of them singletons. Material for sequencing was peripheral blood. All receptors come from a woman in her forties or fifties with COVID-19, enrolled during active disease.

CDR3 sequence reads: CASSKSTSGSTSTDTQYF. CDR3 DNA sequence: TGTGCCAGCAGCAAGTCGACTAGCGGCTCGACTAGCACAGATACGCAGTATTTT. This chain joins TRBV2 and TRBJ2-3, with 9 bases aligning to TRBD2. V shed 6 bases, J shed 0 bases, and the junction held 13 bases outside the gene matches. Per the germline V gene, CDR1 is SNHLY and CDR2 is FYNNEI. The length of the CDR3 is 18 residues.

The chain has TRBV13 and TRBJ2-3; 8 bases match TRBD2. Germline V gene data show CDR1 as PRHDT and CDR2 as FYEKMQ (reference sequence). V trimming: 4 bases; J trimming: 3 bases; junction bases outside the gene matches: 21. This CDR3 has 20 residues. The CDR3 here is CASSSPNVLAGRPTTDTQYF. The CDR3 coding sequence is TGTGCCAGCAGCTCCCCCAATGTCCTAGCGGGTCGGCCTACAACAGATACGCAGTATTTT.

The rearrangement joins TRBV19 to TRBJ2-7, with D tentatively TRBD1 (5 bases). CDR1 and CDR2 (germline): LNHDA, SQIVND (reference sequence). V lost 5 bases and J lost 4, with 15 bases in between. The length of the CDR3 is 14 residues. The CDR3 spells CASSPGIGEYEQYF. DNA of the CDR3: TGTGCCAGTAGTCCCGGTATAGGGGAATACGAGCAGTACTTC.

The genes are TRBV19 and TRBJ1-2; unclear D gene. Trimming left V 3 bases short and J 0 bases short, with 17 bases between. CDR3 length: 17 amino acids. Per the germline V gene, CDR1 is LNHDA and CDR2 is SQIVND (reference sequence). This CDR3 reads CASSMWARPDSNYGYTF. As DNA, the CDR3 is TGTGCCAGTAGTATGTGGGCCCGTCCGGATTCTAACTATGGCTACACCTTC.

This sequence joins TRBV2 and TRBJ2-3, with 9 bases that match TRBD2. Germline V lookup: CDR1 SNHLY, CDR2 FYNNEI. Trimming took 5 bases from V and 4 from J; bases not matched to a gene: 10. This CDR3 comprises 16 residues. CDR3 amino acids: CASSSLSGRFSDTQYF. The CDR3 region has the DNA TGTGCCAGCAGTTCCCTCAGCGGGAGGTTCTCAGATACGCAGTATTTT.

This chain joins TRBV18 and TRBJ2-7, with 12 bases that match TRBD2. CDR3 length: 14 residues. Unmatched junction bases numbered 1, after V lost 3 bases and J lost 4 bases. Looked up from germline, CDR1 is KGHSH and CDR2 is LQKENI. Written as DNA, the CDR3 is TGTGCCAGCTCACCGACTAGCGGGAGTTACGAGCAGTACTTC. It is translated as CASSPTSGSYEQYF.

The rearrangement links TRBV7-6 to TRBJ2-7, with 8 bases fitting TRBD2. The V gene end was trimmed by 9 bases and the J gene end by 3 bases; junction bases not matched to a gene: 7. The CDR3 runs 13 residues. The germline CDR1 and CDR2 sequences are SGHVS and FNYEAQ. The CDR3 DNA sequence: TGTGCCAGTAACCTCGGGGGGGGCTACGAGCAGTACTTC. Translated: CASNLGGGYEQYF.

This clone was seen a few times. The chain combines TRBV3-1 (or the pseudogene TRBV3-2) with TRBJ1-1; D call uncertain. The CDR3 contains 14 residues. Between the trimmed V and J ends, which lost 4 bases and 0 bases, there was a span of 9 bases. The V gene's germline CDR1 is LGHDT and CDR2 YNNKEL (reference sequence). As DNA, the CDR3 is TGTGCCAGCAGCCCCCGGTTCATGAACACTGAAGCTTTCTTT. Protein product: CASSPRFMNTEAFF.

This clone was counted only a few times. The chain joins TRBV7-3 to TRBJ2-1; TRBD2 aligns across 9 bases. Losses at the gene ends were 5 bases for V and 2 bases for J; bases not matched to a gene: 4. This CDR3 region has 15 residues. Germline CDR1 is SGHTA and CDR2 is FQGTGA. CDR3: CASSAAGGTYNEQFF. In nucleotides, the CDR3 is TGTGCCAGCAGCGCAGCGGGAGGAACCTACAATGAGCAGTTCTTC.

This sequence joins TRBV7-6 and TRBJ1-1, with 8 positions matching TRBD1. The J segment lost 1 base and the V segment lost 8 bases, leaving 12 bases of the junction unmatched. Germline V gene data show CDR1 as SGHVS and CDR2 as FNYEAQ. CDR3 length: 16 amino acids. DNA of the CDR3: TGTGCCAGCTCGTGGGGCAGGGGGCCTACGAACACTGAAGCTTTCTTT. Translated: CASSWGRGPTNTEAFF.

The rearrangement uses TRBV3-1 (or the pseudogene TRBV3-2) and TRBJ2-5; D gene unclear. This CDR3 has 21 amino acids. Trimming stripped 0 bases from V and 0 bases from J, with 26 bases between. Germline V gene sequence: CDR1 LGHDT, CDR2 YNNKEL (reference sequence). The CDR3 region is CASSQERLGLTKRLYQETQYF. The CDR3 DNA follows: TGTGCCAGCAGCCAAGAGCGTCTGGGTCTGACAAAAAGGTTGTACCAAGAGACCCAGTACTTC.

The rearrangement links TRBV5-4 to TRBJ2-1, with a tentative D call TRBD2 (5 bases). CDR1 and CDR2 (germline): SGHNT, YYREEE (reference sequence). V was pared by 2 bases and J by 16 bases, with 13 bases between. This CDR3 is built from 11 residues. The CDR3 is CASSFYGVEFF. The CDR3, as DNA: TGTGCCAGCAGCTTTTACGGGGTAGAATTCTTC.

Notes on this clone: At the DNA level, this CDR3 is encoded by other sequences in the same sample as well. The CDR3 here is CASSPDRDYGYTF. CDR3 nucleotide sequence: TGTGCCAGCTCACCGGACAGGGATTATGGCTACACCTTC. The rearrangement uses TRBV18 and TRBJ1-2; TRBD1 agrees at 8 bases. CDR3 length equals 13 residues. V shed 3 bases and J 5 bases; nucleotides not matched to a gene: 2. From germline, CDR1 is KGHSH and CDR2 LQKENI. Combining the CDR3 with reference TRBV18 and TRBJ1-2 gives the whole variable domain NAGVMQNPRHLVRRRGQEARLRCSPMKGHSHVYWYRQLPEEGLKFMVYLQKENIIDESGMPKERFSAEFPKEGPSILRIQQVVRGDSAAYFCASSPDRDYGYTFGSGTRLTVV.

This rearrangement joins TRBV6-5 to TRBJ1-4, with D perhaps TRBD1 (5 bases). The V end lost 9 bases, the J end lost 8 bases, and 10 bases lay between the germline ends. The CDR3 covers 11 residues. CDR1 is MNHEY, CDR2 SVGAGI, per germline. The CDR3 spells CASQGYEKLFF. CDR3 DNA sequence: TGTGCCAGTCAGGGATACGAAAAACTGTTTTTT.

The chain links TRBV6-4 to TRBJ2-1, with D maybe TRBD2 (5 bases). The V end lost 6 bases, the J end lost 3 bases, and 12 bases lay between the germline ends. The length of the CDR3 is 14 residues. Germline lookup yields CDR1 MRHNA and CDR2 SNTAGT. In nucleotides, the CDR3 is TGTGCCAGCAGCGTAGCGCCTAACTACAATGAGCAGTTCTTC. Translating it yields CASSVAPNYNEQFF.

This chain links TRBV7-2 with TRBJ2-1; maybe TRBD1 (6 bases). This CDR3 contains 15 residues. V lost 3 bases and J lost 0, with 9 bases in between. Germline lookup yields CDR1 SGHTA and CDR2 FQGNSA. This CDR3 reads CASSFQGSSYNEQFF. CDR3 nucleotides: TGTGCCAGCAGCTTTCAGGGGAGCTCCTACAATGAGCAGTTCTTC.